This TCR beta chain is drawn from a study of cytomegalovirus exposure and HLA in healthy donors. PCR primers comprised 60 Vbeta and 13 Jbeta primers. Generated by immunoSEQ multiplex PCR, the TCRdb table keeps only in-frame clones and is missing some. The repertoire shows some 200,000 clones; the top ten hold 0.65% to 0.9%. Per germline, CDR1 LNHNV and CDR2 YYDKDF (reference sequence). Trimming removed 3 bases at V and 5 bases at J, with 14 bases between. The CDR3 is 15 residues long. The chain couples TRBV15 to TRBJ1-5, with a tentative D call TRBD1 (5 bases). The sample comprised PBMCs. This sequence was found in a woman under 30 in good health and CMV-seropositive. The CDR3: CATSRAWGDYQPQHF. CDR3 in DNA: TGTGCCACCAGCAGGGCCTGGGGGGATTATCAGCCCCAGCATTTT.